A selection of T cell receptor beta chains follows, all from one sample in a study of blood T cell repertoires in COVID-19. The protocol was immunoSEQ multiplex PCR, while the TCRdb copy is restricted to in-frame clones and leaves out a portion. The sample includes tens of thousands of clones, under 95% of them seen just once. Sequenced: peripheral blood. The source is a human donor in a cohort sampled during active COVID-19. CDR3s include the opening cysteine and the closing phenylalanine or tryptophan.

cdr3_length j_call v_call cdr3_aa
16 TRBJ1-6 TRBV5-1 CASSFGQNHYNSPLHF
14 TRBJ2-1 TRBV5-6 CASSLRTGYNEQFF
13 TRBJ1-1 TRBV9 CASSGKGAPEAFF
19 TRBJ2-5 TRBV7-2 CASSLDSFRGTVFQETQYF
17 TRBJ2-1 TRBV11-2 CASSPLGGSGRGNEQFF
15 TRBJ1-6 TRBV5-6 CASSLGQGAKSPLHF
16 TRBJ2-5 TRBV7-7 CASSLEGGAGMETQYF
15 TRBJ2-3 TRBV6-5 CASRTGSSSSYTQYF
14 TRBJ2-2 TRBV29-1 CSVAWTGYTGELFF
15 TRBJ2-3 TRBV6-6 CASNRGRDRADTQYF
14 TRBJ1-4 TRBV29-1 CSVEVRDTVEKLFF
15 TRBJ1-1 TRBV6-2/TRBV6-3 CASSSFGQGNTEAFF
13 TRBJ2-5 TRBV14 CASSRSVQETQYF
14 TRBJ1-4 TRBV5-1 CASSGRTGGEKLFF
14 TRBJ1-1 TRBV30 CAWGEGRSNTEAFF
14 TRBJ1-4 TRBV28 CASSSGTTPEKLFF
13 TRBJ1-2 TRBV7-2 CASSFPRDYGYTF
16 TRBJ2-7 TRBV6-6 CASSPSPRLAGYEQYF
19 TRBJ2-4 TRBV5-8 CASSLAIWIGTGDKNIQYF
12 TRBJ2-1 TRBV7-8 CASSLPGLTQFF
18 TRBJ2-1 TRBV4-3 CASSQDGGSEAPHNEQFF
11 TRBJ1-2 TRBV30 CAWSKGGGYTF
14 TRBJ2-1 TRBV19 CASSQTSGYNEQFF
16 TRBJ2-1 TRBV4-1 CASSRQGRELHNEQFF
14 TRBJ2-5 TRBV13 CASTLEGTGETQYF
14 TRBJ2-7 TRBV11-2 CASSSSRTSYEQYF
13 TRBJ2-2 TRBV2 CASSDEGSVALFF
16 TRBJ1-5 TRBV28 CASSFWGQGFGQPQHF
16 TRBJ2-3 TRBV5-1 CASSFRAGWGTDTQYF
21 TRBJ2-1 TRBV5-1 CASSSPPGSGSPLPSYNEQFF
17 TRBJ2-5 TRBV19 CASSPTRGQGIGETQYF
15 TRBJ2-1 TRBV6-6 CASRFFSGSNNEQFF
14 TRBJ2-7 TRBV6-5 CASSFRQGLDEQYF
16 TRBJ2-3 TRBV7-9 CASSLGGTSATDTQYF
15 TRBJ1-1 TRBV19 CASSIKAGWNTEAFF
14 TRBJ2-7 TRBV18 CASSPRQSTYEQYF
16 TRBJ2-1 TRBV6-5 CASSYSGARSYNEQFF
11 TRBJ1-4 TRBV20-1 CGGTGDEKLFF
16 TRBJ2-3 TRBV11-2 CASSLGIAGVADTQYF